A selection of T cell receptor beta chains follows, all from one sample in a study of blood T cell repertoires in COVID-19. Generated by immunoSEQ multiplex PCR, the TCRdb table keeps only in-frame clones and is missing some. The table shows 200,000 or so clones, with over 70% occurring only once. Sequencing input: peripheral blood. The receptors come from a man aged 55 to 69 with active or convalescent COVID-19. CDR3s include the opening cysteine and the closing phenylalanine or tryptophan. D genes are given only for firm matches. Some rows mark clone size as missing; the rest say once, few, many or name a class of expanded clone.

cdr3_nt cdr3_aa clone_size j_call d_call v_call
TGTGCCAGCAGCTTAGCAGTATCCCGCGGGCACACCGGGGAGCTGTTTTTT CASSLAVSRGHTGELFF NA TRBJ2-2 NA TRBV7-2
TGTGCCACCAGACCGGGACTAGCGCCCCAGGAGACCCAGTACTTC CATRPGLAPQETQYF once TRBJ2-5 TRBD2 TRBV24-1
TGTGCCAGCAGCGTAGGCAGGGATACAGATACGCAGTATTTT CASSVGRDTDTQYF NA TRBJ2-3 NA TRBV7-8
TGTGCCAGCAGTTTTGAAAGGGGCCCAGGGGGCCGGGGTGAAAAACTGTTTTTT CASSFERGPGGRGEKLFF NA TRBJ1-4 TRBD1 TRBV27
TGTGCCAGCAGCTTAGTAGCGGGTTGGGATCAGCCCCAGCATTTT CASSLVAGWDQPQHF few TRBJ1-5 NA TRBV7-8
TGTGCCAGCAGCTTAGGCCGGGGGTATGGCTACACCTTC CASSLGRGYGYTF NA TRBJ1-2 NA TRBV7-2
TGTGCCAGCAGCTTGGGTCCGTGGGATCGGACTAGTCTTAATGAGCAGTTCTTC CASSLGPWDRTSLNEQFF NA TRBJ2-1 TRBD2 TRBV5-4
TGTGCCAGCAGATCTATCCTCCTAATCGATGAAAAACTGTTTTTT CASRSILLIDEKLFF few TRBJ1-4 NA TRBV11-3
TGCAGCGTTCAGGGACTAGCGGCCCAAAACACCGGGGAGCTGTTTTTT CSVQGLAAQNTGELFF NA TRBJ2-2 TRBD2 TRBV29-1
TGCGCCAGCAGCTCCACAGGGGGCGAGGAGACCCAGTACTTC CASSSTGGEETQYF few TRBJ2-5 TRBD1 TRBV5-1
TGTGCCAGCAACTACGGGGGGTATCAGCCCCAGCATTTT CASNYGGYQPQHF NA TRBJ1-5 NA TRBV2
TGTGCCAGCAGCCTCACAGGGGGTGTCCAAGAGACCCAGTACTTC CASSLTGGVQETQYF NA TRBJ2-5 TRBD1 TRBV5-4
TGTGCCAGCAGCTTCACAGGGGGCGAGCAGTACTTC CASSFTGGEQYF few TRBJ2-7 TRBD1 TRBV11-3
TGCGCCAGCAGCTTGGAGTCGGGTCTTTACAATGAGCAGTTCTTC CASSLESGLYNEQFF NA TRBJ2-1 NA TRBV5-1
TGTGCCAGCAGTTCGACAGGGCTCGAGCAGTACTTC CASSSTGLEQYF few TRBJ2-7 TRBD1 TRBV12-3/TRBV12-4
TGTGCCAGCAGCCGCAGCGGGCAGCGCACAGATACGCAGTATTTT CASSRSGQRTDTQYF NA TRBJ2-3 NA TRBV11-3